This section outlines one T cell receptor (beta chain) sequence together with its context. The identical CDR3 is also encoded by other nucleotide sequences in the sample. This sample was taken from a study of shared clonotypes between healthy human individuals. The method was immunoSEQ multiplex PCR; TCRdb's version includes in-frame clones alone and lacks a portion of them. The repertoire holds about 820,000 clones, with over 90% as singletons. Positive CCR7 selection of CD45RO-negative cells yielded the naive CD8 cells, and terminally differentiated effector memory CD45RA+ cells were excluded. Input material: naive CD8+ T cells sorted from blood. The receptor was isolated from a man between 25 and 39 years old in good health.

As DNA, the CDR3 is TGTGCCAGCTCACCGGGGGGATACGAGCAGTACTTC. Its protein is CASSPGGYEQYF. The V and J genes are TRBV18 and TRBJ2-7, with D possibly matching TRBD2 (6 bases). The CDR3 runs to 12 residues. The germline V gene has CDR1 KGHSH and CDR2 LQKENI. V was trimmed by 3 bases and J by 4 bases, leaving 7 bases between them. Complete variable domain (other parts from reference TRBV18 and TRBJ2-7): NAGVMQNPRHLVRRRGQEARLRCSPMKGHSHVYWYRQLPEEGLKFMVYLQKENIIDESGMPKERFSAEFPKEGPSILRIQQVVRGDSAAYFCASSPGGYEQYFGPGTRLTVT.